The text below deals with one T cell receptor beta chain. Its target is not known. Quantitative molecular-barcoded 5'-RACE generated the TCR beta libraries. TCRdb called the 5' RACE reads again in MiXCR, with one record for every CDR3 protein. The sample has roughly 370,000 distinct CDR3 sequences, 20% to 25% seen once. These data are taken from a study of CD8 T cells in ankylosing spondylitis. The study's findings and limits: Disease-linked clones reportedly concentrated significantly in matched ankylosing spondylitis synovial fluid. Previously reported in reactive arthritis synovial fluid and blood were some of the motif variants. As for the disease-linked clones, they showed a CD8+ phenotype and occurred at relatively low frequencies in peripheral blood. What appeared characteristic of ankylosing spondylitis blood was a TCR beta motif of eight highly homologous variants.

The sequence was obtained from a male donor with ankylosing spondylitis. Source material: blood, either unsorted or a sorted T cell fraction (not recorded which).

CDR3 bases: TGTGCCAGCAGTTACGGCGACGGGTCAGCCTACGAGCAGTACTTC. It encodes CASSYGDGSAYEQYF. The chain uses TRBV6-2 or TRBV6-3 and TRBJ2-7; D remains ambiguous. The V and J ends lost 2 bases and 2 bases respectively, with 13 bases between them. The germline V gene has CDR1 MNHEY and CDR2 SVGEGT. This CDR3 spans 15 amino acids.